The 24 T cell receptor beta chains below come from one sample, sequenced in a study of T cell responses to AZD1222 COVID-19 vaccine. Produced via immunoSEQ multiplex PCR; TCRdb's table is partial and in-frame only. The sample gives 65,000 to 80,000 clones, roughly nine tenths of which show up once; roughly a quarter is in the top ten. The sample was peripheral blood, taken on day 0 of AZD1222 vaccination. The receptors stem from an adult in good health.

The V and J genes are TRBV27 and TRBJ1-6; D ambiguous. Trimming left V 3 bases short and J 8 bases short, with 8 bases between. This CDR3 spans 13 amino acids. CDR1 and CDR2 (germline): MNHEY, SMNVEV (reference sequence). The CDR3 DNA reads TGTGCCAGCAGTTTCTCGGGCGATTCACCCCTCCACTTT. Its protein product is CASSFSGDSPLHF.

The V gene is TRBV27, the J gene TRBJ2-1; 12 bases fit TRBD2. Germline V gene data show CDR1 as MNHEY and CDR2 as SMNVEV (reference sequence). The V and J ends lost 5 bases and 3 bases, in that order; junction bases with no gene match: 2. CDR3 length: 15 amino acids. For the CDR3, the DNA is TGTGCCAGCAGTCAGGGACTAGCGGGCTACAATGAGCAGTTCTTC. Translating it yields CASSQGLAGYNEQFF.

The V and J genes are TRBV20-1 and TRBJ2-5; D not resolved. Germline-derived CDR1 and CDR2 are DFQATT and SNEGSKA (reference sequence). The CDR3 length is 12 residues. V shed 3 bases and J shed 1 base, with 6 bases lying between them. The CDR3 loop reads CSASTIQETQYF. As DNA, the CDR3 is TGCAGTGCTAGTACTATCCAAGAGACCCAGTACTTC.

This clone was seen more than once but under ten times. The chain joins TRBV2 to TRBJ2-1; a possible D gene is TRBD1 (5 bases). V dropped 11 bases and J dropped 3 bases, with 14 bases sitting between them. This CDR3 region has 13 residues. The germline V gene encodes CDR1 SNHLY and CDR2 FYNNEI. The CDR3 bases are TGTGCCGGTGGGGCAGGTGTCTACAATGAGCAGTTCTTC. Encoded protein: CAGGAGVYNEQFF.

This clone was seen only once. This chain connects TRBV7-2 to TRBJ2-5; 13 bases align to TRBD2. The CDR3 is 16 amino acids. Trimming cost V 5 bases and J 5 bases; bases outside gene matches: 8. CDR1 is SGHTA and CDR2 is FQGNSA in the germline V gene. CDR3 nucleotides: TGTGCCAGCAGCAACTGGACTAGCGGGGGACGGGAGACCCAGTACTTC. Translation gives CASSNWTSGGRETQYF.

In the case of this clone: Different DNA sequences within this sample yield the same CDR3. The chain uses TRBV20-1 and TRBJ1-2; D not resolved. V was trimmed by 5 bases and J by 2 bases, leaving 3 bases between them. The CDR3 is 10 amino acids. In germline, CDR1 is DFQATT, CDR2 SNEGSKA (reference sequence). CDR3 protein: CSAGNYGYTF. The CDR3 DNA reads as TGCAGTGCTGGGAACTATGGCTACACCTTC.

The chain links TRBV5-1 to TRBJ2-2, with a weak D call TRBD2 (6 bases). The germline V gene encodes CDR1 SGHRS and CDR2 YFSETQ. This CDR3 region has 17 residues. The germline V and J ends were trimmed by 4 bases and 5 bases, with 21 bases remaining between them. The CDR3 sequence is CASSPGTGGRMTGELFF. The CDR3, as DNA: TGCGCCAGCAGCCCCGGGACCGGAGGGCGGATGACCGGGGAGCTGTTTTTT. Complete variable domain (other parts from reference TRBV5-1 and TRBJ2-2): KAGVTQTPRYLIKTRGQQVTLSCSPISGHRSVSWYQQTPGQGLQFLFEYFSETQRNKGNFPGRFSGRQFSNSRSEMNVSTLELGDSALYLCASSPGTGGRMTGELFFGEGSRLTVL.

This chain links TRBV5-1 with TRBJ1-5; 7 bases are shared with TRBD1. The germline V gene encodes CDR1 SGHRS and CDR2 YFSETQ. V was pared by 4 bases and J by 4 bases, with 5 bases of the junction left unmatched. CDR3 size: 14 residues. DNA of the CDR3: TGCGCCAGCAGCCCGGGGACAGAAAATCAGCCCCAGCATTTT. It encodes CASSPGTENQPQHF.

This clone was detected a few times. J is TRBJ2-7 and V is TRBV29-1; 10 bases fit TRBD1. Looked up from germline, CDR1 is SQVTM and CDR2 is ANQGSEA. CDR3 length: 13 residues. The J segment lost 3 bases and the V segment lost 5 bases, leaving 4 bases of the junction unmatched. The CDR3 DNA reads as TGCAGCGTTAGACAGGGGGCATTCTACGAGCAGTACTTC. Protein: CSVRQGAFYEQYF.

This clone was detected a few times. J is TRBJ2-7 and V is TRBV20-1, with a weak D call TRBD1 (6 bases). Germline values: CDR1 DFQATT, CDR2 SNEGSKA (reference sequence). CDR3 size: 11 residues. Trimming took 7 bases from V and 3 from J, leaving 10 bases between them. The CDR3 loop is CSGQGLYEQYF. The CDR3 coding sequence is TGCAGTGGGCAGGGGCTCTACGAGCAGTACTTC.

The V call is TRBV14, the J call TRBJ2-5; no clear D. Germline CDR1 and CDR2: SGHDN and FVKESK. V gave up 1 base and J gave up 9 bases, with 18 bases separating them. The CDR3 has 15 amino acids. In DNA form, the CDR3 reads TGTGCCAGCAGCCAAGTTCAGTCTAGTACGGCGGCCCAGTACTTC. Translated: CASSQVQSSTAAQYF.

The chain has TRBV15 and TRBJ1-2; no firm D call. The germline V gene has CDR1 LNHNV and CDR2 YYDKDF (reference sequence). V lost 0 bases and J 6 bases, leaving 14 bases between the germline ends. The CDR3 spans 15 residues. The CDR3 protein is CATSRDLADTDGYTF. DNA of the CDR3: TGTGCCACCAGCAGAGATCTCGCCGACACAGATGGCTACACCTTC. The variable domain in full, completed from reference TRBV15 and TRBJ1-2, reads DAMVIQNPRYQVTQFGKPVTLSCSQTLNHNVMYWYQQKSSQAPKLLFHYYDKDFNNEADTPDNFQSRRPNTSFCFLDIRSPGLGDTAMYLCATSRDLADTDGYTFGSGTRLTVV.

V and J are TRBV24-1 and TRBJ2-3, with TRBD1 identical over 11 bases. The germline gives CDR1 KGHDR, CDR2 SFDVKD. Germline trimming cut 3 bases from V and 4 bases from J; bases unmatched to any gene: 5. The CDR3 is 16 amino acids. This chain's CDR3 is CATSDERTGGADTQYF. DNA for the CDR3: TGTGCCACCAGTGATGAGCGGACAGGGGGCGCAGATACGCAGTATTTT.

The chain is built from TRBV12-5 and TRBJ1-3; 10 nucleotides align to TRBD1. Germline CDR1 and CDR2: LGHNT and FRNRAP. J gave up 4 bases and V 0 bases, and 6 bases lay outside the gene matches. There are 17 residues in the CDR3. CDR3 protein: CASGLVGQGDLGNTIYF. CDR3 bases: TGTGCTAGTGGTTTGGTTGGACAGGGGGATTTAGGAAACACCATATATTTT.

The V call is TRBV4-2, the J call TRBJ2-3; 11 bases line up with TRBD2. Germline lookup yields CDR1 LGHNA and CDR2 YNFKEQ. V lost 0 bases and J lost 3; bases outside the gene matches: 2. The CDR3 is made up of 16 amino acids. The CDR3 spells CASSQELAGATDTQYF. CDR3 nucleotides: TGTGCCAGCAGCCAAGAACTAGCGGGAGCTACAGATACGCAGTATTTT.

The V gene is TRBV19, the J gene TRBJ1-1; D perhaps matches TRBD1 (6 bases). V was trimmed by 3 bases and J by 4 bases, leaving 18 bases between them. CDR3 length: 16 residues. Germline assignment: CDR1 LNHDA and CDR2 SQIVND (reference sequence). CDR3 coding DNA: TGTGCCAGTAGTATCAGGCTCAGGGTAGGGGGCACTGAAGCTTTCTTT. This translates into CASSIRLRVGGTEAFF.

This clone is a singleton in its sample. The rearrangement joins TRBV9 to TRBJ2-3, with D uncertain. Looked up from germline, CDR1 is SGDLS and CDR2 is YYNGEE. V was pared by 4 bases and J by 2 bases, with 11 bases between. CDR3 size: 14 residues. DNA for the CDR3: TGTGCCAGCAGCCCACGACTCTTCACAGATACGCAGTATTTT. Residues: CASSPRLFTDTQYF.

The chain is built from TRBV7-7 and TRBJ2-7; D unresolved. CDR1 SSHAT and CDR2 FNYEAQ come from the germline V gene (reference sequence). CDR3 length: 14 amino acids. V shed 5 bases and J shed 0 bases, with 11 bases lying between them. DNA of the CDR3: TGTGCCAGCAGCCCCCGACTGAGCTCCTACGAGCAGTACTTC. Translation gives CASSPRLSSYEQYF.

The V call is TRBV7-8, the J call TRBJ2-2; 8 bases map to TRBD2. V trimming: 3 bases; J trimming: 4 bases; junction bases outside the gene matches: 7. Looked up from germline, CDR1 is SGHVS and CDR2 is FQNEAQ. The CDR3 contains 16 residues. CDR3 coding DNA: TGTGCCAGCAGCTTCCTAACTAGCGGCTCCACCGGGGAGCTGTTTTTT. This sequence encodes CASSFLTSGSTGELFF.

The rearrangement links TRBV5-5 to TRBJ2-6; D is unresolved. Germline loops: CDR1 SGHKS, CDR2 YYEKEE (reference sequence). V shed 4 bases and J shed 5 bases, with 19 bases lying between them. The CDR3 is made up of 17 amino acids. CDR3 DNA: TGTGCCAGCAGCAAGCAGGTTTTCGCGTCCTGGGCCAACGTCCTGACTTTC. It encodes CASSKQVFASWANVLTF.

V gene TRBV5-8 combines with J gene TRBJ2-7; 7 bases match TRBD2. Per germline, CDR1 SGHTS and CDR2 YDEGEE. The ends lost 0 bases at V and 12 bases at J; junction bases unmatched: 3. This CDR3 comprises 11 residues. As DNA, the CDR3 is TGTGCCAGCAGCTTGGCGTGGGGGGGGTACTTC. The encoded protein is CASSLAWGGYF.

The chain carries TRBV27 and TRBJ2-3; tentative D call: TRBD2 (5 bases). The CDR3 totals 15 residues. The V and J ends lost 6 bases and 1 base respectively, with 14 bases between them. Germline CDR1 is MNHEY and CDR2 is SMNVEV (reference sequence). DNA of the CDR3: TGTGCCAGCAGGAGAGAGGGATTCGGCACAGATACGCAGTATTTT. Amino acids: CASRREGFGTDTQYF.

This rearrangement joins TRBV15 to TRBJ2-5; 7 bases match TRBD2. This CDR3 contains 14 residues. The germline gives CDR1 LNHNV, CDR2 YYDKDF (reference sequence). The V and J ends lost 2 bases and 2 bases, in that order; junction bases with no gene match: 2. The CDR3 sequence is CATSRRRGQETQYF. In DNA, the CDR3 is TGTGCCACCAGCAGAAGGCGGGGGCAAGAGACCCAGTACTTC.

The rearrangement links TRBV5-1 to TRBJ2-1, with a tentative D call TRBD1 (6 bases). Trimming removed 4 bases from V and 8 bases from J, with 13 bases in between. The CDR3 contains 13 residues. Germline V lookup: CDR1 SGHRS, CDR2 YFSETQ. CDR3 loop: CASSGDTLDEQFF. DNA of the CDR3: TGCGCCAGCAGCGGGGACACCCTAGATGAGCAGTTCTTC.